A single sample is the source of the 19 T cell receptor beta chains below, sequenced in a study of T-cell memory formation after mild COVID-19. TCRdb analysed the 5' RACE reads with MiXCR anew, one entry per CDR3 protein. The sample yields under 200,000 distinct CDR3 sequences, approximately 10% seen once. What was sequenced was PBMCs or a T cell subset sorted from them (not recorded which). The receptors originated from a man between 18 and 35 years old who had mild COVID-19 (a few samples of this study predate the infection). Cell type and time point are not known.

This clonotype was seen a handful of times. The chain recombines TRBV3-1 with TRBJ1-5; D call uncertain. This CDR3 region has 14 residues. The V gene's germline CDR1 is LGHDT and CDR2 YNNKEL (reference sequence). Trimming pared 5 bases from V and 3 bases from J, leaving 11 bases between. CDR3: CASSTDGYNQPQHF. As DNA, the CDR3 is TGTGCCAGCAGCACGGACGGTTACAATCAGCCCCAGCATTTT.

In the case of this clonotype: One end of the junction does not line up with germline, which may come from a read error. The CDR3 DNA reads TGTGCCAGAAGTGAACGTTTCGGCCCCATTGACGAGCAGTACTTC. Its translation is CARSERFGPIDEQYF. The V and J genes are TRBV6-1 and TRBJ2-7; D gene unclear. Germline V gene lookup returns CDR1 MNHNS and CDR2 SASEGT. This CDR3 comprises 15 residues.

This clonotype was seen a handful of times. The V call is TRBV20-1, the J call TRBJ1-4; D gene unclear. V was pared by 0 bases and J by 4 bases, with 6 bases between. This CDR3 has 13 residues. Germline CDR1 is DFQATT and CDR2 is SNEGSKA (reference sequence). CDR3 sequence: CSARDSINEKLFF. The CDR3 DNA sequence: TGCAGTGCTAGAGACAGTATTAATGAAAAACTGTTTTTT.

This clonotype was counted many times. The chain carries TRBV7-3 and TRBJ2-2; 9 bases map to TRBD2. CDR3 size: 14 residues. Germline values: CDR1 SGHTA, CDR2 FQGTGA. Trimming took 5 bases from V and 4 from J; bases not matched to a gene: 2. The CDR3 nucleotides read TGTGCCAGCAGCCCTAGCGGGACCACCGGGGAGCTGTTTTTT. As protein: CASSPSGTTGELFF.

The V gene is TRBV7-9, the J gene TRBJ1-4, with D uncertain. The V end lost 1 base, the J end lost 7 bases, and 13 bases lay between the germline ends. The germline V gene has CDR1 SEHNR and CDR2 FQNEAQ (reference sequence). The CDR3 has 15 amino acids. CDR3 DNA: TGTGCCAGCAGCTTAGACGGGCGCCCGAGTGAAAAACTGTTTTTT. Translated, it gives CASSLDGRPSEKLFF.

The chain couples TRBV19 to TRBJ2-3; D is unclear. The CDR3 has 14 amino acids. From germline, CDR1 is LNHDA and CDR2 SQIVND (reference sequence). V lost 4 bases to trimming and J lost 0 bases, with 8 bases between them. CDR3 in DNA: TGTGCCAGTAGTAAGGACGGCAGCACAGATACGCAGTATTTT. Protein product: CASSKDGSTDTQYF.

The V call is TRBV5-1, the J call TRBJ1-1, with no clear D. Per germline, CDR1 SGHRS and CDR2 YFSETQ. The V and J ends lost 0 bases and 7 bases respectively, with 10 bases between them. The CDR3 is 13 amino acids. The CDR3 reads CASSLGGEGEAFF. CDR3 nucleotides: TGCGCCAGCAGCTTGGGCGGGGAGGGTGAAGCTTTCTTT. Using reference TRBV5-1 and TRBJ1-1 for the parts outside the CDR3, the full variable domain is KAGVTQTPRYLIKTRGQQVTLSCSPISGHRSVSWYQQTPGQGLQFLFEYFSETQRNKGNFPGRFSGRQFSNSRSEMNVSTLELGDSALYLCASSLGGEGEAFFGQGTRLTVV.

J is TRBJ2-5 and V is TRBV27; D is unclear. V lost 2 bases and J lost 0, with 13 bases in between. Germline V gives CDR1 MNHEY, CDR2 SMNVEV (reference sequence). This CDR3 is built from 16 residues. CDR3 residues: CASSLRLAQYQETQYF. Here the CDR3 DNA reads TGTGCCAGCAGTTTACGACTTGCTCAGTACCAAGAGACCCAGTACTTC.

CDR3 coding DNA: TGTGCCAGCAGCCTTAATAGCGGGGGGCAGTACTTC. Amino acid sequence: CASSLNSGGQYF. This sequence joins TRBV7-2 and TRBJ2-4; 10 bases are shared with TRBD2. This CDR3 region has 12 residues. Trimming removed 5 bases from V and 13 bases from J; junction bases left unmatched: 5. The germline V gene has CDR1 SGHTA and CDR2 FQGNSA.

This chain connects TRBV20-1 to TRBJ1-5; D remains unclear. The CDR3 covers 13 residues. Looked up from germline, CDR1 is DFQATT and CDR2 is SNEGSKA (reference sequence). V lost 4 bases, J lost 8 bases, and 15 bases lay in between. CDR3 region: CSATSTAGKPQHF. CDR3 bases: TGCAGTGCTACCAGCACGGCGGGGAAGCCCCAGCATTTT.

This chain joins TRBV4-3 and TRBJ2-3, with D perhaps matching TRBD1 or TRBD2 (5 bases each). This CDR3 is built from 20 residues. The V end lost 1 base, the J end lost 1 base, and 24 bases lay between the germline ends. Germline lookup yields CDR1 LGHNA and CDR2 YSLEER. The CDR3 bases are TGCGCCAGCAGCCAAGCGAATGAAGGGGCCTCGGGGTGGGGCACAGATACGCAGTATTTT. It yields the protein CASSQANEGASGWGTDTQYF.

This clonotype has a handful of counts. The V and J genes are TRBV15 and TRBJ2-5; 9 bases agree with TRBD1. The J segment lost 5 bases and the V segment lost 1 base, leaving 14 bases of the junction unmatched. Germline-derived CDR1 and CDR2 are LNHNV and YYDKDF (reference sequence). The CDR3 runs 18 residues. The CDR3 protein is CATSRVVGQGYLGETQYF. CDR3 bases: TGTGCCACCAGCAGAGTAGTGGGACAGGGATATTTGGGGGAGACCCAGTACTTC.

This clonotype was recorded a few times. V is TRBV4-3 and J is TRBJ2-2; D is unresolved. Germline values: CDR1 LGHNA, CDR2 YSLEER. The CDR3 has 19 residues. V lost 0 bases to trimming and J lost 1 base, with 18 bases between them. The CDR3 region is CASSQDRVPYYRNTGELFF. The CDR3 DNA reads TGCGCCAGCAGCCAAGATAGGGTCCCTTATTACAGGAACACCGGGGAGCTGTTTTTT.

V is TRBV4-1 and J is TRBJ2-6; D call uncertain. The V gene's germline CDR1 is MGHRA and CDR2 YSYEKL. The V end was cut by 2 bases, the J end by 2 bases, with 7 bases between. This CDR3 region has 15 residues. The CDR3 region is CASSQTLAGANVLTF. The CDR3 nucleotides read TGCGCCAGCAGCCAAACTCTTGCTGGGGCCAACGTCCTGACTTTC.

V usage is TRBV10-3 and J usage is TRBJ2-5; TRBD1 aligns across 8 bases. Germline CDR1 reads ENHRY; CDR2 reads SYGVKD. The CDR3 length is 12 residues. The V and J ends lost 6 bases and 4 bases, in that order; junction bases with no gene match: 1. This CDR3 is CAIRGTGETQYF. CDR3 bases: TGTGCCATCAGGGGGACAGGAGAGACCCAGTACTTC.

As DNA, the CDR3 is TGTGCCAGCAGCCCCTACCGGGACAGGGGGCGGCATGAGCAGTTCTTC. Protein product: CASSPYRDRGRHEQFF. The chain recombines TRBV7-3 with TRBJ2-1; 12 nucleotides line up with TRBD1. The germline CDR1 and CDR2 sequences are SGHTA and FQGTGA. The trim removed 5 bases at V and 8 bases at J, leaving 10 bases unmatched. The CDR3 totals 16 residues.

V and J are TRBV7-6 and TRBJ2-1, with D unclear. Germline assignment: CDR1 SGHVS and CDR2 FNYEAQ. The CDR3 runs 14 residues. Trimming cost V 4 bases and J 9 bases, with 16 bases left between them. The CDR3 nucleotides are TGTGCCAGCAGCTCGTCTTATGAGATTAGTGAGCAGTTCTTC. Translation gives CASSSSYEISEQFF.

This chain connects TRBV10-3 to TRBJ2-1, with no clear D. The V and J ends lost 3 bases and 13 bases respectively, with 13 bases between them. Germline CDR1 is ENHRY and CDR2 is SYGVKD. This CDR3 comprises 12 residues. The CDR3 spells CAISDHRTQQFF. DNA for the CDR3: TGTGCCATCAGTGATCATAGAACGCAACAGTTCTTC.

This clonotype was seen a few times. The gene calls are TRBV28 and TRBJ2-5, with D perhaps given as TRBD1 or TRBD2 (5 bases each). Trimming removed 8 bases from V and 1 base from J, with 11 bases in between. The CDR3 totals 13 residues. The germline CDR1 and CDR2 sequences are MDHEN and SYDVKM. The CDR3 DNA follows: TGTGCCAGCTATGAGGGGAGCCAAGAGACCCAGTACTTC. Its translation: CASYEGSQETQYF.